This record looks at one TCR beta chain sequence and its context. The target antigen is unknown. The sample originates from a study of CD8+ T cells in alopecia areata. The overall study: Severity scores in treated patients reflected the percentage of scalp affected.

General study results and limits: Tofacitinib significantly lowered scalp clonality and expanded CD8+ clones among the top 100. Many expanded lesional clones stayed in scalp and blood while on tofacitinib.

Treatment noted: oral pan-JAK inhibitor, 5-10 mg twice daily. Reverse transcription of extracted RNA yielded cDNA, which provided the sequencing template. Assay: immunoSEQ multiplex PCR; the TCRdb copy retains only in-frame clones and omits some. The sample includes about 180,000 clones, roughly 46% seen only once; the top ten take around 9.1%. With 1 base removed from V and 4 bases from J, the gap between germline ends came to 10 bases. CDR3 length: 13 amino acids. Per germline, CDR1 SQVTM and CDR2 ANQGSEA. This chain links TRBV29-1 with TRBJ1-2; weak D call: TRBD1 (5 bases). The sequence derives from a human donor with alopecia areata. Sequences were derived from CD8+ T cells sorted from blood, sampled at approximately week 52, from a patient treated with tofacitinib. CDR3 loop: CSVEVPGPYGYTF. The CDR3 DNA is TGCAGCGTTGAAGTCCCGGGGCCCTATGGCTACACCTTC.